This T cell receptor (beta chain) was sequenced during a study of molecular identifiers for immune sequencing clone quantification. Regarding the study as a whole: Jurkat TCR RNA that was spiked in from one cell was reportedly detectable among 750,000 to 1,000,000 naive cells.

Germline-derived CDR1 and CDR2 are SEHNR and FQNEAQ (reference sequence). The CDR3 covers 15 residues. Trimming removed 5 bases at V and 3 bases at J, with 16 bases between. Naive CD8 libraries were made from around 18,000 to 910,000 sorted cells, and they used 10%, 30% or 50% RNA. Sorted naive CD8 T cells were those defined as CD8+CD4-CCR7+CD45RA+. This clonotype has ten or more counts. No antigen is known for it. Using its own MiXCR run on the PCR reads, TCRdb lists one record per CDR3 protein. The table has hundreds of thousands of distinct CDR3 sequences, 25% seen once. Sequencing was performed on naive CD8+ T cells from blood, with Jurkat cell RNA spiked in. Subset specified: FACS-sorted CD8+CD4-CCR7+CD45RA+ naive T cells. This receptor was taken from a human donor in good health. Some libraries in this study had Jurkat cell RNA spiked in. The chain employs TRBV7-9 and TRBJ1-1; D might be TRBD1 (5 bases). This chain's CDR3 is CASSHYQGRDTEAFF. The CDR3 coding sequence is TGTGCCAGCAGCCATTATCAGGGAAGGGACACTGAAGCTTTCTTT.